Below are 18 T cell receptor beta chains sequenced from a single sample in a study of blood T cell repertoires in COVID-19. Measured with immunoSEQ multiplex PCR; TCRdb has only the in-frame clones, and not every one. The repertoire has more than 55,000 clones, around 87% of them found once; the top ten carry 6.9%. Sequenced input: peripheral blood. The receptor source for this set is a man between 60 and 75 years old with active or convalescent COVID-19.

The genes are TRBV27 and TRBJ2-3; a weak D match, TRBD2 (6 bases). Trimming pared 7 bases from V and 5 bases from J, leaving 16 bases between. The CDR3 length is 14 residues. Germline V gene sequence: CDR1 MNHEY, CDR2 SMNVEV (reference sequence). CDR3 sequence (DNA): TGTGCCAGCAAGCCTCGCGGGGCCTTAGATACGCAGTATTTT. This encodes CASKPRGALDTQYF.

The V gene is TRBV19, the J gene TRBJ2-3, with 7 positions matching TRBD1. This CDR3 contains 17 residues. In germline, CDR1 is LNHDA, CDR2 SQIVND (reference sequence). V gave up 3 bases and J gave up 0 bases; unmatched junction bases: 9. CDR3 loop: CASSIRNRGMSTDTQYF. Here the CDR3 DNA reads TGTGCCAGTAGTATCCGAAACAGGGGCATGAGCACAGATACGCAGTATTTT. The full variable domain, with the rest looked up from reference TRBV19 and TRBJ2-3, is DGGITQSPKYLFRKEGQNVTLSCEQNLNHDAMYWYRQDPGQGLRLIYYSQIVNDFQKGDIAEGYSVSREKKESFPLTVTSAQKNPTAFYLCASSIRNRGMSTDTQYFGPGTRLTVL.

CDR3 loop: CASSPGTGWRTGELFF. As DNA, the CDR3 is TGCGCCAGCAGCCCAGGGACAGGGTGGAGGACCGGGGAGCTGTTTTTT. The V gene is TRBV4-3, the J gene TRBJ2-2; 9 nucleotides align to TRBD1. The CDR3 length is 16 residues. V shed 4 bases and J 5 bases; nucleotides not matched to a gene: 8. Per the germline V gene, CDR1 is LGHNA and CDR2 is YSLEER.

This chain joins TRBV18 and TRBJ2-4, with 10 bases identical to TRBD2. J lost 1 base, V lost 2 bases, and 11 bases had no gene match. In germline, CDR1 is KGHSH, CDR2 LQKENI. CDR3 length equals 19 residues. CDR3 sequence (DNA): TGTGCCAGCTCACCATCTCCTAGCGGGAGTGAGACGGCCAAAAACATTCAGTACTTC. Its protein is CASSPSPSGSETAKNIQYF.

The CDR3 DNA is TGTGCCAGCAGTTTCGGTGGGGGGGTCTCTGAAGCTTTCTTT. Translating it yields CASSFGGGVSEAFF. V usage is TRBV6-5 and J usage is TRBJ1-1; D is perhaps TRBD1 (5 bases). Germline CDR1 is MNHEY and CDR2 is SVGAGI. The CDR3 loop spans 14 amino acids. Trimming took off 4 bases at V and 6 bases at J, with 15 bases between the two ends.

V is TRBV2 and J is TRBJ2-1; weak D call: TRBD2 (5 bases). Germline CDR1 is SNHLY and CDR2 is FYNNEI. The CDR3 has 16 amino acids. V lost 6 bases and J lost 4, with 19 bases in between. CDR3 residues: CASSPEGSWGYNEQFF. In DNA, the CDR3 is TGTGCCAGCAGCCCCGAGGGTAGCTGGGGATACAATGAGCAGTTCTTC.

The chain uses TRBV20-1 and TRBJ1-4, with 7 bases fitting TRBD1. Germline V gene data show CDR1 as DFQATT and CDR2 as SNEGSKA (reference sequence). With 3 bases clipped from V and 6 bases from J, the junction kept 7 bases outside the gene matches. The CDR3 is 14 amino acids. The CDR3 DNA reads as TGCAGTGCTAGTGAACAGGGGTTCGATGAAAAACTGTTTTTT. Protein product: CSASEQGFDEKLFF.

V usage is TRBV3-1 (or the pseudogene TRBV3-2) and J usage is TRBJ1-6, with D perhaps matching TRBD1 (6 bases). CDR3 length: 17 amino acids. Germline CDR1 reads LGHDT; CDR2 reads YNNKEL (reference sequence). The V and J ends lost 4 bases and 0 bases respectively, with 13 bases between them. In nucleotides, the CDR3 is TGTGCCAGCAGCCCACAGGGCCGCAGCTCCTATAATTCACCCCTCCACTTT. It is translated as CASSPQGRSSYNSPLHF.

CDR3 loop: CASSPLDRENTEAFF. The CDR3 DNA sequence: TGTGCCAGCAGCCCATTGGACAGAGAAAACACTGAAGCTTTCTTT. The chain carries TRBV5-4 and TRBJ1-1, with D possibly matching TRBD1 (6 bases). The CDR3 has 15 amino acids. V shed 4 bases and J shed 2 bases, with 15 bases lying between them. Per the germline V gene, CDR1 is SGHNT and CDR2 is YYREEE (reference sequence).

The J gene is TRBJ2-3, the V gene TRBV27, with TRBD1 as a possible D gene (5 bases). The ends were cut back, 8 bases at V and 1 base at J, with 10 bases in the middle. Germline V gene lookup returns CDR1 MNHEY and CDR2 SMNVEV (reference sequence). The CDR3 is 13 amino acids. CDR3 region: CASGGAGTDTQYF. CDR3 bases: TGTGCCAGCGGTGGGGCGGGCACAGATACGCAGTATTTT.

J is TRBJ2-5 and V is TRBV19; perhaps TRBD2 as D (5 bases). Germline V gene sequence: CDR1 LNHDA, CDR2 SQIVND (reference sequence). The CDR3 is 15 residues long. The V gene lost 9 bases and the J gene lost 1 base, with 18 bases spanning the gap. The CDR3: CASRRSQYGQETQYF. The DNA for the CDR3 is TGTGCCAGCAGGAGGTCACAGTATGGCCAAGAGACCCAGTACTTC. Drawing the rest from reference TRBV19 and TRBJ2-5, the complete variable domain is DGGITQSPKYLFRKEGQNVTLSCEQNLNHDAMYWYRQDPGQGLRLIYYSQIVNDFQKGDIAEGYSVSREKKESFPLTVTSAQKNPTAFYLCASRRSQYGQETQYFGPGTRLLVL.

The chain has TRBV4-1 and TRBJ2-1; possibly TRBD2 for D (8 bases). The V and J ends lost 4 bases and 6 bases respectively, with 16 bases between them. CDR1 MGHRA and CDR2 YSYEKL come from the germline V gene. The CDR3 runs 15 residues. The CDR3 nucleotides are TGCGCCAGCAGCCCCCGGGAGGGGGCGGGCAATGAGCAGTTCTTC. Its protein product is CASSPREGAGNEQFF.

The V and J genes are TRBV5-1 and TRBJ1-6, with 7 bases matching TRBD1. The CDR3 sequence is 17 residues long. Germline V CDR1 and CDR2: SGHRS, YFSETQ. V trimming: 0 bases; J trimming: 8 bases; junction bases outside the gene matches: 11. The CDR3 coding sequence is TGCGCCAGCAGCTTGGGTCCGTCGGGGACAGTCGATTCACCCCTCCACTTT. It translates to CASSLGPSGTVDSPLHF.

The CDR3 loop reads CAWSPSGPYNEQFF. The CDR3 nucleotides are TGTGCCTGGAGTCCCAGCGGGCCCTACAATGAGCAGTTCTTC. This rearrangement joins TRBV30 to TRBJ2-1, with a weak D call TRBD2 (6 bases). The V gene lost 2 bases and the J gene lost 2 bases, with 10 bases spanning the gap. CDR3 length equals 14 residues. CDR1 is GTSNPN and CDR2 is SVGIG in the germline V gene (reference sequence).

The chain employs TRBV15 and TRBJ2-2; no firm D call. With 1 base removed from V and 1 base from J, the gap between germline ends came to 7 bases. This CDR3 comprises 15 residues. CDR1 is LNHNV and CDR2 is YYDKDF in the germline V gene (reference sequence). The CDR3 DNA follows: TGTGCCACCAGCAGAGGCCAGATGAACACCGGGGAGCTGTTTTTT. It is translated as CATSRGQMNTGELFF.

The CDR3 loop is CASSLGSPGNQPQHF. CDR3 DNA sequence: TGTGCCAGCAGTCTGGGCTCGCCAGGGAATCAGCCCCAGCATTTT. The chain couples TRBV6-8 to TRBJ1-5; the D gene is possibly TRBD1 (5 bases). Germline V gene sequence: CDR1 MNHGY, CDR2 SAAAGT. CDR3 length: 15 residues. V was cut by 5 bases and J by 4 bases, with 15 bases left in between.

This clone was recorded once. CDR3 sequence reads: CASSPRDRGSTGELFF. DNA of the CDR3: TGCGCCAGCAGCCCCCGGGACAGGGGTAGTACCGGGGAGCTGTTTTTT. The chain joins TRBV5-1 to TRBJ2-2; 10 positions match TRBD1. CDR1 SGHRS and CDR2 YFSETQ come from the germline V gene. The CDR3 covers 16 residues. Germline trimming cut 4 bases from V and 5 bases from J; bases unmatched to any gene: 8.

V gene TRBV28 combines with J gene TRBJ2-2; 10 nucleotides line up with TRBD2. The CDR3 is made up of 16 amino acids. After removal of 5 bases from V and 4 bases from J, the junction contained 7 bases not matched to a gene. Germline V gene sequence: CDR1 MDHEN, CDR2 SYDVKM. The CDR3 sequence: CASSLEASGGTGELFF. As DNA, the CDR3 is TGTGCCAGCAGTCTTGAGGCTAGCGGGGGCACCGGGGAGCTGTTTTTT.